This entry lists 31 T cell receptor beta chains sequenced from one sample in a study of blood T cell repertoires in COVID-19. Libraries were prepared by immunoSEQ multiplex PCR; TCRdb keeps only in-frame clonotypes and omits some of them. The profile shows roughly 180,000 clones, about 83% of them singletons. The sequencing sample was made of peripheral blood. These receptors came from a man in his forties or fifties who had recovered from COVID-19.

The chain uses TRBV11-2 and TRBJ2-7; the match to TRBD1 covers 8 bases. This CDR3 comprises 17 residues. Germline lookup yields CDR1 SGHAT and CDR2 FQNNGV. The V and J ends lost 5 bases and 2 bases, in that order; junction bases with no gene match: 14. The DNA for the CDR3 is TGTGCCAGCAGCATTACGCCCGCCGTGGGACAGGCCTACGAGCAGTACTTC. This gives the protein CASSITPAVGQAYEQYF.

This chain links TRBV12-3 or TRBV12-4 with TRBJ1-4; D is uncertain. The CDR3 runs to 12 residues. V lost 9 bases, J lost 13 bases, and 18 bases lay in between. Here the CDR3 DNA reads TGTGCCAGGGGCCCCGGGGTCGAGGCACTGTTTTTT. It is translated as CARGPGVEALFF.

The V call is TRBV5-8, the J call TRBJ1-2; D not certain. The CDR3 length is 13 residues. Trimming removed 4 bases from V and 4 bases from J, with 11 bases in between. Germline V CDR1 and CDR2: SGHTS, YDEGEE. The CDR3 sequence: CASSPDSTYGYTF. The CDR3 DNA reads TGTGCCAGCAGCCCGGACTCGACCTATGGCTACACCTTC.

In its sample, this clone was seen a few times. The chain carries TRBV6-6 and TRBJ2-1; weak D call: TRBD2 (6 bases). This CDR3 has 14 amino acids. The germline CDR1 and CDR2 sequences are MNHNY and SVGAGI (reference sequence). The V end lost 4 bases, the J end lost 9 bases, and 16 bases lay between the germline ends. CDR3 DNA sequence: TGTGCCAGCAGTTCGGGCGGGGCTCAAGGTGAGCAGTTCTTC. Encoded protein: CASSSGGAQGEQFF.

J is TRBJ2-2 and V is TRBV10-3, with D perhaps matching TRBD1 (6 bases). Looked up from germline, CDR1 is ENHRY and CDR2 is SYGVKD. The CDR3 is 12 amino acids. V lost 6 bases to trimming and J lost 5 bases, with 7 bases between them. The CDR3 is CAIRGTTGELFF. In DNA, the CDR3 is TGTGCCATCAGGGGGACAACCGGGGAGCTGTTTTTT.

In its sample, this clone was seen once. The V and J genes are TRBV7-2 and TRBJ2-7, with 9 bases fitting TRBD2. V shed 6 bases, J shed 3 bases, and the junction held 3 bases outside the gene matches. The CDR3 sequence is 13 residues long. Germline loops: CDR1 SGHTA, CDR2 FQGNSA. The CDR3, as DNA: TGTGCCAGCAGGGCGGGAGGGAGCTACGAGCAGTACTTC. It codes for CASRAGGSYEQYF.

This sequence joins TRBV27 and TRBJ2-6; a weak D match, TRBD2 (6 bases). The CDR3 loop spans 15 amino acids. Trimming removed 6 bases from V and 1 base from J, with 10 bases in between. Germline lookup yields CDR1 MNHEY and CDR2 SMNVEV (reference sequence). This chain's CDR3 is CASRLAGSGANVLTF. Here the CDR3 DNA reads TGTGCCAGCAGACTAGCAGGGTCTGGGGCCAACGTCCTGACTTTC.

The chain links TRBV6-2 or TRBV6-3 to TRBJ2-7, with 11 bases lining up with TRBD2. The junction had 13 bases not matched to a gene; V was cut back by 0 bases and J by 0 bases. Germline CDR1 and CDR2: MNHEY and SVGEGT. The CDR3 totals 20 residues. The CDR3 here is CASSYSTPLGLAVYSYEQYF. As DNA, the CDR3 is TGTGCCAGCAGTTACTCGACGCCTTTGGGACTAGCGGTTTACTCCTACGAGCAGTACTTC.

This clone was picked up a small number of times. The genes are TRBV5-1 and TRBJ2-2; 12 bases agree with TRBD2. The V gene's germline CDR1 is SGHRS and CDR2 YFSETQ. The junction had 18 bases not matched to a gene; V was cut back by 6 bases and J by 9 bases. The CDR3 consists of 18 residues. The CDR3 here is CASTLTQSTSGSRRELFF. The CDR3 DNA reads TGCGCCAGCACACTTACCCAATCGACTAGCGGGAGTCGCAGGGAGCTGTTTTTT.

J is TRBJ1-2 and V is TRBV6-5; 7 positions agree with TRBD1. The CDR3 loop spans 14 amino acids. Looked up from germline, CDR1 is MNHEY and CDR2 is SVGAGI. V gave up 7 bases and J gave up 3 bases; unmatched junction bases: 8. In DNA form, the CDR3 reads TGTGCCAGCACCAGTCAAGACAGGGACTATGGCTACACCTTC. The encoded protein is CASTSQDRDYGYTF.

This chain connects TRBV28 to TRBJ2-5; 7 nucleotides match TRBD2. The CDR3 consists of 14 residues. J gave up 3 bases and V 8 bases, and 9 bases lay outside the gene matches. Per germline, CDR1 MDHEN and CDR2 SYDVKM. For the CDR3, the DNA is TGTGCCAGCTTTCGATCGGGGGGTGAAGAGACCCAGTACTTC. The encoded protein is CASFRSGGEETQYF.

V usage is TRBV19 and J usage is TRBJ2-1, with TRBD2 matching 11 bases. The J segment lost 6 bases and the V segment lost 8 bases, leaving 12 bases of the junction unmatched. The CDR3 runs 16 residues. Germline assignment: CDR1 LNHDA and CDR2 SQIVND (reference sequence). CDR3 region: CASSTSGGIVGNEQFF. Written as DNA, the CDR3 is TGTGCCAGTTCCACTAGCGGGGGAATTGTAGGCAATGAGCAGTTCTTC.

The chain has TRBV19 and TRBJ1-2; D perhaps matches TRBD1 (5 bases). Germline CDR1 reads LNHDA; CDR2 reads SQIVND (reference sequence). Trimming removed 0 bases from V and 7 bases from J, with 9 bases in between. The CDR3 spans 13 residues. In DNA, the CDR3 is TGTGCCAGTAGTATAGAGTCAGGGCTTGGCTACACCTTC. This sequence encodes CASSIESGLGYTF.

This clone was seen a few times. The V gene is TRBV6-2 or TRBV6-3, the J gene TRBJ2-7, with 15 bases fitting TRBD2. This CDR3 region has 20 residues. Germline V CDR1 and CDR2: MNHEY, SVGEGT. V trimming: 2 bases; J trimming: 3 bases; junction bases outside the gene matches: 14. The CDR3 DNA reads as TGTGCCAGCAGTTACCCCCGACAGCCGAGGACTAGCGGGAGGGTCTACGAGCAGTACTTC. Residues: CASSYPRQPRTSGRVYEQYF.

The CDR3 reads CASSQDGGRGNQPQHF. The CDR3 region has the DNA TGTGCCAGCAGCCAAGATGGAGGACGGGGCAATCAGCCCCAGCATTTT. The rearrangement links TRBV4-2 to TRBJ1-5, with D unclear. The CDR3 consists of 16 residues. Looked up from germline, CDR1 is LGHNA and CDR2 is YNFKEQ. Trimming left V 0 bases short and J 2 bases short, with 11 bases between.

The rearrangement joins TRBV5-3 to TRBJ2-1; TRBD1 aligns across 8 bases. TRBV5-3 is placed among ORFs of uncertain function. This CDR3 has 13 residues. V shed 3 bases, J shed 4 bases, and the junction held 0 bases outside the gene matches. CDR3 sequence reads: CARSWTGYNEQFF. For the CDR3, the DNA is TGTGCCAGAAGCTGGACAGGGTACAATGAGCAGTTCTTC.

The chain carries TRBV30 and TRBJ1-2, with D tentatively TRBD1 (6 bases). CDR3 length: 14 residues. CDR1 is GTSNPN and CDR2 is SVGIG in the germline V gene (reference sequence). Trimming took 0 bases from V and 3 from J, leaving 11 bases between them. The chain's CDR3 is CAWSVGRGYYGYTF. The CDR3 bases are TGTGCCTGGAGTGTGGGCAGGGGCTACTATGGCTACACCTTC.

CDR3 protein: CASSGNRGNQPQHF. CDR3 coding DNA: TGTGCCAGCAGCGGGAACAGGGGAAATCAGCCCCAGCATTTT. The gene calls are TRBV9 and TRBJ1-5; 7 bases fit TRBD1. CDR3 length equals 14 residues. CDR1 is SGDLS, CDR2 YYNGEE, per germline. With V trimmed by 3 bases and J by 4 bases, 4 bases remained unmatched.

This clone was picked up one time. The chain uses TRBV7-2 and TRBJ2-2, with D unclear. This CDR3 is 12 amino acids long. Per germline, CDR1 SGHTA and CDR2 FQGNSA. V lost 5 bases to trimming and J lost 8 bases, with 9 bases between them. CDR3 coding DNA: TGTGCCAGCAGCCCCTTTAGAGGGGAGCTGTTTTTT. This translates into CASSPFRGELFF.

The table lists this clone with a count of one. This rearrangement joins TRBV27 to TRBJ1-2; 8 nucleotides line up with TRBD1. V trimming: 6 bases; J trimming: 4 bases; junction bases outside the gene matches: 10. Germline lookup yields CDR1 MNHEY and CDR2 SMNVEV (reference sequence). The CDR3 has 15 amino acids. The CDR3 spells CASRSSGGAGYGYTF. In DNA, the CDR3 is TGTGCCAGCAGGAGCTCAGGGGGCGCGGGCTATGGCTACACCTTC.

This chain uses TRBV7-2 with TRBJ2-3; no reliable D call. The germline V gene has CDR1 SGHTA and CDR2 FQGNSA. With 1 base removed from V and 3 bases from J, the gap between germline ends came to 14 bases. The CDR3 is made up of 16 amino acids. DNA for the CDR3: TGTGCCAGCAGCTTAGGACTCCCGGCGAATACAGATACGCAGTATTTT. Its translation: CASSLGLPANTDTQYF. Based on the CDR3 plus reference TRBV7-2 and TRBJ2-3, the full variable domain is GAGVSQSPSNKVTEKGKDVELRCDPISGHTALYWYRQSLGQGLEFLIYFQGNSAPDKSGLPSDRFSAERTGGSVSTLTIQRTQQEDSAVYLCASSLGLPANTDTQYFGPGTRLTVL.

This clone came up many times. The chain combines TRBV27 with TRBJ1-2; tentatively, D is TRBD1 (6 bases). The V gene lost 7 bases and the J gene lost 1 base, with 22 bases spanning the gap. CDR3 length equals 17 residues. Germline CDR1 reads MNHEY; CDR2 reads SMNVEV (reference sequence). CDR3 sequence reads: CASKEFGRGIINYGYTF. As DNA, the CDR3 is TGTGCCAGCAAGGAGTTTGGCAGGGGCATTATTAACTATGGCTACACCTTC.

This chain uses TRBV7-9 with TRBJ2-7, with D perhaps TRBD1 (5 bases). The CDR3 consists of 12 residues. V was pared by 4 bases and J by 6 bases, with 10 bases between. Germline values: CDR1 SEHNR, CDR2 FQNEAQ (reference sequence). CDR3 residues: CASSSNQGEQYF. The CDR3 nucleotides are TGTGCCAGCAGCTCAAATCAGGGCGAGCAGTACTTC.

This chain connects TRBV30 to TRBJ2-7, with D possibly being TRBD1 (5 bases). The CDR3 is 12 residues long. From germline, CDR1 is GTSNPN and CDR2 SVGIG (reference sequence). The V end was cut by 0 bases, the J end by 13 bases, with 16 bases between. The CDR3 DNA is TGTGCCTGGAGTGTCGATCAGGGTTGGGCTTACTTC. This sequence encodes CAWSVDQGWAYF.

This chain links TRBV3-1 (or the pseudogene TRBV3-2) with TRBJ2-5; 9 nucleotides align to TRBD2. Looked up from germline, CDR1 is LGHDT and CDR2 is YNNKEL (reference sequence). This CDR3 region has 15 residues. The junction had 8 bases not matched to a gene; V was cut back by 5 bases and J by 4 bases. DNA of the CDR3: TGTGCCAGCAGCGCGACTAGCGGAAGCGGAGAGACCCAGTACTTC. This translates into CASSATSGSGETQYF.

V and J are TRBV14 and TRBJ2-3; maybe TRBD2 (7 bases). CDR1 is SGHDN and CDR2 is FVKESK in the germline V gene. V lost 0 bases and J 2 bases, leaving 12 bases between the germline ends. The CDR3 sequence is 16 residues long. CDR3 region: CASSQEEGGSTDTQYF. DNA for the CDR3: TGTGCCAGCAGCCAAGAGGAGGGGGGGTCCACAGATACGCAGTATTTT. The full variable domain, with the rest looked up from reference TRBV14 and TRBJ2-3, is EAGVTQFPSHSVIEKGQTVTLRCDPISGHDNLYWYRRVMGKEIKFLLHFVKESKQDESGMPNNRFLAERTGGTYSTLKVQPAELEDSGVYFCASSQEEGGSTDTQYFGPGTRLTVL.

This chain joins TRBV4-3 and TRBJ1-1; no clear D. This CDR3 has 14 residues. V lost 2 bases and J lost 7, with 14 bases in between. Germline lookup yields CDR1 LGHNA and CDR2 YSLEER. CDR3 region: CASSQSQDGIEAFF. Written as DNA, the CDR3 is TGCGCCAGCAGCCAATCGCAGGACGGGATTGAAGCTTTCTTT.

V gene TRBV30 combines with J gene TRBJ1-2; TRBD1 matches 10 bases. After removal of 3 bases from V and 7 bases from J, the junction contained 2 bases not matched to a gene. The germline CDR1 and CDR2 sequences are GTSNPN and SVGIG (reference sequence). This CDR3 spans 12 amino acids. In nucleotides, the CDR3 is TGTGCCTGGAGATGGGACAGGGGTGGCTACACCTTC. This codes for CAWRWDRGGYTF. Complete variable domain (other parts from reference TRBV30 and TRBJ1-2): SQTIHQWPATLVQPVGSPLSLECTVEGTSNPNLYWYRQAAGRGLQLLFYSVGIGQISSEVPQNLSASRPQDRQFILSSKKLLLSDSGFYLCAWRWDRGGYTFGSGTRLTVV.

The genes are TRBV2 and TRBJ1-5; 12 nucleotides align to TRBD1. CDR3 size: 18 residues. Germline values: CDR1 SNHLY, CDR2 FYNNEI. V lost 6 bases and J lost 2; bases outside the gene matches: 11. DNA of the CDR3: TGTGCCAGCAGAGCCGGGACAGGGGGCTGGGGTGGCAATCAGCCCCAGCATTTT. Amino acids: CASRAGTGGWGGNQPQHF. The whole variable domain, filled in from reference TRBV2 and TRBJ1-5, reads EPEVTQTPSHQVTQMGQEVILRCVPISNHLYFYWYRQILGQKVEFLVSFYNNEISEKSEIFDDQFSVERPDGSNFTLKIRSTKLEDSAMYFCASRAGTGGWGGNQPQHFGDGTRLSIL.

CDR3 coding DNA: TGTGCCAGCAGTTTGGGCATTTCCAAGCAGTACTTC. It is translated as CASSLGISKQYF. This rearrangement joins TRBV12-3 or TRBV12-4 to TRBJ2-7, with D uncertain. V was pared by 3 bases and J by 8 bases, with 11 bases between. The CDR3 runs to 12 residues.

The chain has TRBV4-3 and TRBJ2-7; 14 nucleotides line up with TRBD2. V shed 2 bases and J 6 bases; nucleotides not matched to a gene: 3. Germline assignment: CDR1 LGHNA and CDR2 YSLEER. There are 15 residues in the CDR3. CDR3: CASSQLGLAGGEQYF. CDR3 DNA sequence: TGCGCCAGCAGCCAACTCGGACTAGCGGGAGGCGAGCAGTACTTC.